This T cell receptor (beta chain) was identified during a study of regulatory T cells in long-lasting Graves disease (dated by TCRdb to the early 2020s). A note on the overall study: Persistent Graves' disease meant more than 5 years of antithyroid drug treatment with TSH receptor autoantibodies that stayed positive. The study took place in China and was registered as a clinical trial. Persistent Graves' disease patients in the clinical cohort had taken antithyroid drugs for 9 to 11 years on average. A total of roughly 35 samples were covered by TCR sequencing, comprising some 13 persistent and around 20 newly diagnosed Graves' disease patients. Peripheral blood TCR sequencing and RNA sequencing compared persistent Graves' disease patients with newly diagnosed Graves' disease patients.

From a lookup of the germline V gene (reference sequence), CDR1 and CDR2 are LNHDA and SQIVND. Trimming costs V 4 bases and J 5 bases, and their ends lie 10 bases apart. The CDR3 sequence holds 13 residues, the cysteine and phenylalanine included. Only the CDR3 region is kept as DNA, spanning 39 bases read in frame from base 1. Of note for this clonotype: Its antigen is unknown. Nothing much larger sits one base from this clone, and base qualities are not available.

Library method: multiplex PCR. Instrument used: Illumina HiSeq 4000. TCR beta libraries were built with iRepertoire HTBI primers and Arm-PCR amplification of CDR3 regions. Before sequencing, the PCR products underwent gel purification. In the paper's pipeline: Across samples, some 62 TRBV and 13 to 15 TRBJ segments were identified and used for gene usage analysis of CDR3 amino acid clonotypes. COPE and FqMerger were used to merge the filtered high-quality paired reads into contigs. BLAST was used to align contigs to the IMGT TRBV, TRBD and TRBJ reference genes, and CDR3 was defined following IMGT. Any clonotype with a frequency above 0.1% was classified as a highly expanded clone. Repertoire diversity was measured by Shannon entropy, and V-J evenness by the Gini coefficient. A clonotype found in more than one individual was treated as public. Using fastp at Q25 and MiXCR, TCRdb reprocessed the public reads and kept productive beta chains. Entries that share a CDR3 protein sequence are merged under the most common genes and DNA. The V and J calls reflect TCRdb's pipeline rather than the authors' work. Within this sample are about 430,000 distinct CDR3 sequences, with roughly a fifth of them counted one time only. Of the sample, 13% to 15% is held by the ten largest clones.

What the research found in general, with its limitations: Preferential use of TRBV28, TRBJ1-2 and TRBJ2-5 was observed in persistent disease, whereas TRBV20-1 and TRBJ2-1 were favored in newly diagnosed disease. Sequencing and analysis were limited to the TCR beta chain. The authors noted that the small sample size was a limitation that may lower accuracy. Only peripheral blood was studied, because thyroid tissue, the primary lesion, was inaccessible. Compared with newly diagnosed patients, persistent Graves' disease patients had lower TCR Shannon entropy and fewer highly expanded clones, which suggests clonal expansion. Patients with persistent disease shared more public clonotypes (approximately 2,500) than newly diagnosed patients did (more than 900).

The meaning of the sample's time point label: persistent/refractory GD, antithyroid drugs over 5 years with positive TRAb. For both TCR sequencing and RNA sequencing, RNA was extracted from PBMCs in TRIzol. The diagnosis of Graves' disease followed American Thyroid Association guidelines. Patients for the study were recruited at an endocrinology department in Xi'an, China. From each patient, approximately 9 milliliters of peripheral blood was collected into an EDTA anticoagulant tube. Ficoll Paque Plus density gradient separation was used to isolate PBMCs, and no further T cell sorting was done. An Agilent 2100 Bioanalyzer and agarose gel were used to check RNA quality, and a NanoDrop 2000 was used to measure RNA concentration.

This receptor chain uses TRBV19 and TRBJ2-3; TRBD1 is possibly the D segment (6 matching bases). This TCR was recovered from a female donor with Graves disease. Here the sequenced sample was peripheral blood mononuclear cells (PBMCs), taken when the disease was refractory, from a patient treated with antithyroid drugs. The sequenced DNA: TGTGCCAGTAGTAACGGACAGTTAGATACGCAGTATTTT. Its amino acids are CASSNGQLDTQYF.